A single sample is the source of the 28 T cell receptor beta chains below, sequenced in a study of blood T cell repertoires in COVID-19. Here immunoSEQ multiplex PCR was the method, and the copy in TCRdb shows in-frame clones only, minus some. The sample shows some 90,000 clones, approximately 70% of them seen only once. Input material: peripheral blood. These receptors originate from a woman aged 55-70 years in a cohort sampled during active or convalescent COVID-19.

The table lists this clone with a count of one. V usage is TRBV2 and J usage is TRBJ2-5, with 10 bases that match TRBD2. V was pared by 0 bases and J by 4 bases, with 2 bases of the junction left unmatched. CDR1 is SNHLY and CDR2 is FYNNEI in the germline V gene. CDR3 length: 15 residues. This CDR3 reads CASSEAAGGRETQYF. CDR3 coding DNA: TGTGCCAGCAGTGAAGCAGCGGGGGGGCGAGAGACCCAGTACTTC.

This chain connects TRBV7-2 to TRBJ2-3, with 9 bases aligning to TRBD1. The CDR3 runs 14 residues. Germline trimming cut 5 bases from V and 4 bases from J; bases unmatched to any gene: 4. The V gene's germline CDR1 is SGHTA and CDR2 FQGNSA. The CDR3 sequence: CASSRDRGADTQYF. DNA of the CDR3: TGTGCCAGCAGCAGAGACAGGGGGGCAGATACGCAGTATTTT.

This sequence joins TRBV14 and TRBJ2-1; D may be TRBD1 (7 bases). Trimming stripped 6 bases from V and 1 base from J, with 16 bases between. Germline lookup yields CDR1 SGHDN and CDR2 FVKESK. CDR3 length equals 16 residues. CDR3 protein: CASSLNRGLSYNEQFF. The CDR3 DNA follows: TGTGCCAGCAGTCTCAACAGGGGACTGTCCTACAATGAGCAGTTCTTC. Full variable domain (missing parts from reference TRBV14 and TRBJ2-1): EAGVTQFPSHSVIEKGQTVTLRCDPISGHDNLYWYRRVMGKEIKFLLHFVKESKQDESGMPNNRFLAERTGGTYSTLKVQPAELEDSGVYFCASSLNRGLSYNEQFFGPGTRLTVL.

The chain carries TRBV20-1 and TRBJ1-1, with D hard to call. This CDR3 contains 11 residues. Germline-derived CDR1 and CDR2 are DFQATT and SNEGSKA (reference sequence). With 3 bases removed from V and 7 bases from J, the gap between germline ends came to 9 bases. Here the CDR3 reads CSARRLIEAFF. The CDR3 DNA reads TGCAGTGCTAGGAGACTGATTGAAGCTTTCTTT.

CDR3 protein: CASSHPSGRTGNEQFF. The CDR3 DNA reads as TGCGCCAGCAGCCACCCCTCGGGAAGAACGGGCAATGAGCAGTTCTTC. The rearrangement uses TRBV4-1 and TRBJ2-1; D is perhaps TRBD2 (5 bases). The CDR3 sequence is 16 residues long. Germline lookup yields CDR1 MGHRA and CDR2 YSYEKL. Deletions cut 3 bases from V and 6 bases from J, with 18 bases between.

The chain combines TRBV3-1 (or the pseudogene TRBV3-2) with TRBJ2-5; a possible D gene is TRBD2 (5 bases). CDR3 length equals 14 residues. Trimming left V 4 bases short and J 4 bases short, with 13 bases between. Germline assignment: CDR1 LGHDT and CDR2 YNNKEL (reference sequence). The CDR3 spells CASSRRTKGETQYF. The CDR3, as DNA: TGTGCCAGCAGCCGGAGGACCAAAGGAGAGACCCAGTACTTC.

The table lists this clone with many counts. The rearrangement uses TRBV5-8 and TRBJ2-1, with D unresolved. V was trimmed by 2 bases and J by 8 bases, leaving 5 bases between them. The CDR3 sequence is 11 residues long. Germline lookup yields CDR1 SGHTS and CDR2 YDEGEE. The CDR3 DNA sequence: TGTGCCAGCAGCTTTACTTATGAGCAGTTCTTC. Translating gives CASSFTYEQFF.

This chain links TRBV6-5 with TRBJ1-6, with TRBD1 as a possible D gene (5 bases). CDR1 is MNHEY, CDR2 SVGAGI, per germline. The length of the CDR3 is 15 residues. The chain's CDR3 is CGTLREGTSNSPLHF. The CDR3 DNA reads as TGTGGGACACTACGGGAGGGCACCTCAAATTCACCCCTCCACTTT.

Comment on this clone: A read error may produce the germline difference seen at one junction end. V gene TRBV4-2 combines with J gene TRBJ1-2, with D maybe TRBD1 (6 bases). The CDR3 spans 13 residues. The germline V gene has CDR1 LGHNA and CDR2 YNFKEQ. CDR3 residues: CASSKDPLADRSF. The CDR3 DNA follows: TGTGCCAGCAGCAAAGACCCCCTCGCGGACAGATCATTC.

The chain links TRBV7-5 to TRBJ2-1; the D call in the table, TRBD1, was not verified against the DNA. TRBV7-5 is given as a pseudogene. The CDR3 has 15 residues. The CDR3 spells CVRSLRGQGYNEQFF. The CDR3 bases are TGTGTCAGAAGCTTACGCGGACAGGGGTACAATGAGCAGTTCTTC.

This chain joins TRBV10-1 and TRBJ2-5; 9 nucleotides match TRBD1. This CDR3 spans 16 amino acids. V gave up 3 bases and J gave up 4 bases; unmatched junction bases: 9. Germline V CDR1 and CDR2: WNHNN, SYGVQD (reference sequence). The CDR3 protein is CASSDPGTGPVETQYF. The CDR3 DNA is TGCGCCAGCAGTGACCCCGGGACAGGGCCGGTAGAGACCCAGTACTTC.

This chain links TRBV6-2 or TRBV6-3 with TRBJ2-2, with D possibly TRBD1 on 5 matching bases. V dropped 4 bases and J dropped 4 bases, with 10 bases sitting between them. The CDR3 runs 14 residues. Germline V lookup: CDR1 MNHEY, CDR2 SVGEGT. In nucleotides, the CDR3 is TGTGCCAGCAGTTCGTCTGACAGCACCGGGGAGCTGTTTTTT. Translated, it gives CASSSSDSTGELFF.

J is TRBJ2-5 and V is TRBV5-4; 10 nucleotides align to TRBD2. V trimming: 9 bases; J trimming: 1 base; junction bases outside the gene matches: 6. Looked up from germline, CDR1 is SGHNT and CDR2 is YYREEE (reference sequence). The CDR3 runs to 14 residues. The CDR3 is CATQAGGTQETQYF. The DNA for the CDR3 is TGTGCCACACAAGCGGGGGGGACCCAAGAGACCCAGTACTTC. Complete variable domain (other parts from reference TRBV5-4 and TRBJ2-5): ETGVTQSPTHLIKTRGQQVTLRCSSQSGHNTVSWYQQALGQGPQFIFQYYREEENGRGNFPPRFSGLQFPNYSSELNVNALELDDSALYLCATQAGGTQETQYFGPGTRLLVL.

This clone was seen only a few times. This chain uses TRBV28 with TRBJ2-2; D is unclear. The CDR3 length is 14 residues. V was cut by 7 bases and J by 1 base, with 10 bases left in between. The germline V gene has CDR1 MDHEN and CDR2 SYDVKM. The CDR3 sequence is CASIPPGNTGELFF. The CDR3 DNA reads TGTGCCAGCATCCCTCCGGGGAACACCGGGGAGCTGTTTTTT.

This clone was counted a few times. The V call is TRBV25-1, the J call TRBJ1-4, with TRBD1 as a possible D gene (6 bases). Trimming cost V 6 bases and J 3 bases, with 17 bases left between them. The germline V gene encodes CDR1 MGHDK and CDR2 SYGVNS. The CDR3 length is 16 residues. Here the CDR3 DNA reads TGTGCCAGCAGCATTTCCACAGGGTTTTCTAATGAAAAACTGTTTTTT. It specifies CASSISTGFSNEKLFF.

The V call is TRBV6-5, the J call TRBJ2-7; 10 bases agree with TRBD1. After removal of 4 bases from V and 4 bases from J, the junction contained 7 bases not matched to a gene. In germline, CDR1 is MNHEY, CDR2 SVGAGI. The CDR3 runs to 15 residues. CDR3 bases: TGTGCCAGCAGTTCCCCGGACAGGGGGGCTTACGAGCAGTACTTC. This translates into CASSSPDRGAYEQYF.

The chain couples TRBV7-9 to TRBJ2-3; 10 bases line up with TRBD1. Germline assignment: CDR1 SEHNR and CDR2 FQNEAQ (reference sequence). This CDR3 is built from 15 residues. Losses at the gene ends were 5 bases for V and 4 bases for J; bases not matched to a gene: 6. The CDR3 sequence: CASSIDRGRADTQYF. In nucleotides, the CDR3 is TGTGCCAGCAGCATCGACAGGGGGCGTGCAGATACGCAGTATTTT.

The rearrangement uses TRBV2 and TRBJ1-4, with D perhaps TRBD1 (6 bases). CDR1 and CDR2 (germline): SNHLY, FYNNEI. V was trimmed by 6 bases and J by 8 bases, leaving 19 bases between them. The CDR3 runs to 15 residues. In DNA form, the CDR3 reads TGTGCCAGCAGCTCTAGCGGGGGGCCCTTCGAAAAACTGTTTTTT. Its protein product is CASSSSGGPFEKLFF.

This clone has only one observation. The CDR3 sequence is CASSRRDFSNTGELFF. CDR3 nucleotide sequence: TGTGCCAGCAGCCGCCGGGACTTCTCAAACACCGGGGAGCTGTTTTTT. This sequence joins TRBV11-2 and TRBJ2-2, with TRBD2 as a possible D gene (6 bases). This CDR3 has 16 residues. Germline-derived CDR1 and CDR2 are SGHAT and FQNNGV. The V and J ends lost 5 bases and 2 bases respectively, with 15 bases between them.

The chain links TRBV6-2 or TRBV6-3 to TRBJ1-6; D unclear. The V gene lost 2 bases and the J gene lost 0 bases, with 14 bases spanning the gap. CDR3 length equals 18 residues. Germline assignment: CDR1 MNHEY and CDR2 SVGEGT. CDR3 sequence (DNA): TGTGCCAGCAGTTACACCACTTCGGGAAACTCCTATAATTCACCCCTCCACTTT. Encoded protein: CASSYTTSGNSYNSPLHF.

The V gene is TRBV18, the J gene TRBJ2-5; TRBD1 matches at 12 bases. Trimming at V came to 2 bases and at J to 3 bases, leaving 4 bases not matched to a gene. This CDR3 region has 16 residues. Germline V gives CDR1 KGHSH, CDR2 LQKENI. The CDR3: CASSPRGTGGEETQYF. CDR3 DNA: TGTGCCAGCTCACCAAGGGGGACAGGGGGCGAAGAGACCCAGTACTTC.

The J gene is TRBJ2-1, the V gene TRBV7-3, with D uncertain. The germline CDR1 and CDR2 sequences are SGHTA and FQGTGA. There are 11 residues in the CDR3. Trimming stripped 5 bases from V and 6 bases from J, with 5 bases between. The CDR3: CASSPGNEQFF. CDR3 DNA sequence: TGTGCCAGCAGCCCCGGCAATGAGCAGTTCTTC.

The chain is built from TRBV11-2 and TRBJ2-5, with TRBD2 as a possible D gene (7 bases). CDR1 and CDR2 from the germline V gene are SGHAT and FQNNGV. The CDR3 covers 16 residues. Trimming cost V 2 bases and J 0 bases, with 13 bases left between them. This CDR3 is CASSLTGRTDQETQYF. The CDR3 bases are TGTGCCAGCAGCTTAACCGGGAGGACAGACCAAGAGACCCAGTACTTC.

V usage is TRBV7-2 and J usage is TRBJ2-1; D is possibly TRBD2 (7 bases). This CDR3 has 18 amino acids. The germline CDR1 and CDR2 sequences are SGHTA and FQGNSA. The ends were cut back, 1 base at V and 7 bases at J, with 23 bases in the middle. CDR3 in DNA: TGTGCCAGCAGCTTAGTTTCCCTATGGGGGGGGGCCCAGAATGAGCAGTTCTTC. Its translation: CASSLVSLWGGAQNEQFF.

Remarks on this clone: With a much larger clone just one base away, this may be a read error. This chain uses TRBV4-1 with TRBJ2-1; 11 bases map to TRBD2. Germline CDR1 and CDR2: MGHRA and YSYEKL. This CDR3 is built from 16 residues. The CDR3 sequence is CTSSQLAGASYNEQFF. CDR3 in DNA: TGCACCAGCAGCCAACTAGCGGGGGCCTCCTACAATGAGCAGTTCTTC.

The chain joins TRBV27 to TRBJ2-1, with 7 bases identical to TRBD1. Germline values: CDR1 MNHEY, CDR2 SMNVEV (reference sequence). The CDR3 consists of 13 residues. Trimming took 5 bases from V and 6 from J; bases not matched to a gene: 4. The CDR3 is CASSAYRGNEQFF. CDR3 coding DNA: TGTGCCAGCAGTGCGTACAGGGGCAATGAGCAGTTCTTC.

This chain links TRBV29-1 with TRBJ2-7; 11 positions match TRBD1. CDR3 size: 15 residues. J lost 4 bases, V lost 3 bases, and 8 bases had no gene match. Per the germline V gene, CDR1 is SQVTM and CDR2 is ANQGSEA. The CDR3 reads CSVDMRGQGAYEQYF. The CDR3 nucleotides are TGCAGCGTTGACATGCGAGGACAGGGGGCTTACGAGCAGTACTTC.

The sample holds a few counts of this clone. J is TRBJ2-2 and V is TRBV2; 10 bases agree with TRBD1. The CDR3 runs to 14 residues. The junction had 3 bases not matched to a gene; V was cut back by 5 bases and J by 6 bases. CDR1 and CDR2 (germline): SNHLY, FYNNEI. The CDR3 is CASSRQGASGELFF. In nucleotides, the CDR3 is TGTGCCAGCAGTCGACAGGGGGCGTCCGGGGAGCTGTTTTTT.